This is a list of T cell receptor beta chains from one sample in a study of Graves' ophthalmopathy and Graves' hyperthyroidism. In TCRdb, the multiplex PCR reads were re-called with MiXCR into one record per CDR3 protein. The table shows approximately 210,000 distinct CDR3 sequences, with roughly a fifth occurring only once. Sequencing was carried out using peripheral blood. The source is a woman aged 45-60 years with Graves' ophthalmopathy. CDR3s include the opening cysteine and the closing phenylalanine or tryptophan. D genes are given only for firm matches. Part of the rows lack a size; the others show once, few, many or a class for expanded clones.

CDR3 length	clone size	D gene	V gene	J gene	CDR3 DNA	CDR3 protein
19	many	-	TRBV12-3/TRBV12-4	TRBJ1-3	TGTGCCAGCAGTTTAGCGGAGTTCCCCAAGGGACTCTCTGGAAACACCATATATTTT	CASSLAEFPKGLSGNTIYF
16	few	TRBD2	TRBV19	TRBJ2-5	TGTGCCAGTAGTGGGACTAGCGGGAGTTGGCAAGAGACCCAGTACTTC	CASSGTSGSWQETQYF
16	many	TRBD1	TRBV30	TRBJ1-6	TGTGCCTGGACGAAAAAAGACAGGGGTTATAATTCACCCCTCCACTTT	CAWTKKDRGYNSPLHF
16	-	-	TRBV7-8	TRBJ1-3	TGTGCCAGCAGCTTAGTTTCCCCGGAGATTGGAAACACCATATATTTT	CASSLVSPEIGNTIYF
15	-	-	TRBV7-2	TRBJ1-6	TGTGCCAGCAGCTTACGAGGACAGCTAAATTCACCCCTCCACTTT	CASSLRGQLNSPLHF
11	-	-	TRBV3-1	TRBJ1-2	TGTGCCAGCAGCCAAGCGCAAGGCTACATCTTC	CASSQAQGYIF
15	many	-	TRBV2	TRBJ1-5	TGTGCCAGCACCCTGGACAAGTTCGGGAATCAGCCCCAGCATTTT	CASTLDKFGNQPQHF
15	-	-	TRBV20-1	TRBJ2-4	TGCAGTGCTAAGGGCCACTACGACAGCAAAAACATTCAGTACTTC	CSAKGHYDSKNIQYF
14	-	-	TRBV6-2/TRBV6-3	TRBJ2-5	TGTGCCAGCAGTTACGGGGGGCGCGGAGAGACCCAGTACTTC	CASSYGGRGETQYF
15	many	-	TRBV18	TRBJ2-5	TGTGCCAGCTCACCACGCTCCGGGACAACAGAGACCCAGTACTTC	CASSPRSGTTETQYF
15	-	-	TRBV2	TRBJ2-2	TGTGCCAGCAGTTTCGGAGGCGACAGAACCGGGGAGCTGTTTTTT	CASSFGGDRTGELFF
17	-	-	TRBV6-1	TRBJ1-6	TGTGCCAGCAGTGCACCGACGGCGAGCTCCTATAATTCACCCCTCCACTTT	CASSAPTASSYNSPLHF
11	many	-	TRBV24-1	TRBJ1-1	TGTGCCACCAGTGTGGGGGTGACGGCTTTCTTT	CATSVGVTAFF
15	many	TRBD1	TRBV24-1	TRBJ2-5	TGTGCCACCAGTGACGCCGGGACAGGCGAGGAGACCCAGTACTTC	CATSDAGTGEETQYF
13	many	-	TRBV12-3/TRBV12-4	TRBJ1-2	TGTGCCAGCAGTTTAGAGGCAGCCTATGGCTACACCTTC	CASSLEAAYGYTF
15	few	-	TRBV6-1	TRBJ2-2	TGTGCCAGCAGTCATCCGGGGGAGATCCCCGGGGAGCTGTTTTTT	CASSHPGEIPGELFF
13	-	TRBD1	TRBV19	TRBJ2-7	TGTGCCAGTAGTGCAACCGGGACAGTGGAGCAGTACTTC	CASSATGTVEQYF
15	many	-	TRBV5-1	TRBJ2-7	TGCGCCAGCAGCTTGGGTCGGAAGGTGGTTGACGAGCAGTACTTC	CASSLGRKVVDEQYF
14	-	TRBD1	TRBV28	TRBJ1-2	TGTGCCAGCTGGAGGACAGGGGGCCTCTATGGCTACACCTTC	CASWRTGGLYGYTF
14	many	-	TRBV30	TRBJ1-6	TGTGCCTGGAGTGTTGGGGCCTCCAATTCACCCCTCCACTTT	CAWSVGASNSPLHF
13	few	-	TRBV10-3	TRBJ1-5	TGTGCCATCAATGGAGCAAGCAATCAGCCCCAGCATTTT	CAINGASNQPQHF
14	-	-	TRBV6-2/TRBV6-3	TRBJ1-1	TGTGCCAGCAGTTACTCAGGGTTCGTCACTGAAGCTTTCTTT	CASSYSGFVTEAFF
15	few	-	TRBV4-2	TRBJ1-2	TGTGCCAGCAGCCAAGATCTCGCCAGGAACTATGGCTACACCTTC	CASSQDLARNYGYTF
13	-	TRBD1	TRBV18	TRBJ2-7	TGTGCCAGCTCACAACCGACAGGGAGCGAGCAGTACTTC	CASSQPTGSEQYF
13	-	TRBD1	TRBV12-3/TRBV12-4	TRBJ1-2	TGTGCCAGCTCCTCTCAGGGGGCGCGGGGCTACACCTTC	CASSSQGARGYTF
11	many	-	TRBV28	TRBJ2-5	TGTGCCAGCATCCAGGGAGAGACCCAGTACTTC	CASIQGETQYF
16	many	TRBD1	TRBV3-1	TRBJ1-3	TGTGCCAGCAGCCGACACGACAGGGCGGTCGGAAACACCATATATTTT	CASSRHDRAVGNTIYF
12	-	-	TRBV10-2	TRBJ2-7	TGCGCCAGCAGTGAGTCGGGTGGCGAGCAGTACTTC	CASSESGGEQYF
14	many	-	TRBV11-2	TRBJ1-1	TGTGCCAGCAGCTTAGGAGTAGGGAGGACTGAAGCTTTCTTT	CASSLGVGRTEAFF